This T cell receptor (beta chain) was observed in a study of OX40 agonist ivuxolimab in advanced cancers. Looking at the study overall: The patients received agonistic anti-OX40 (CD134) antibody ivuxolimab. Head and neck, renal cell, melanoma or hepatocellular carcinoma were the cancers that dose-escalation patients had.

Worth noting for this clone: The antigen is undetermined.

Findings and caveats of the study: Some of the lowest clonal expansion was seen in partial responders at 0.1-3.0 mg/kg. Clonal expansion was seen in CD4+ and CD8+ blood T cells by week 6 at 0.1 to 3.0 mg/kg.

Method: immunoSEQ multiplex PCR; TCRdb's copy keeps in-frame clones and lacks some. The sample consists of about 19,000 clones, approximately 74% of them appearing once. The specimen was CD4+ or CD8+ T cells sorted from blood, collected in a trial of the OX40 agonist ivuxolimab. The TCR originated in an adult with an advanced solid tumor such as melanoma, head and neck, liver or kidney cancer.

In nucleotides, the CDR3 is TGTGCCAGCAGCCCTGATCCGGGAGGCGAGCAGTTCTTC. This translates into CASSPDPGGEQFF. This chain joins TRBV13 and TRBJ2-1, with 7 bases that match TRBD2. Per germline, CDR1 PRHDT and CDR2 FYEKMQ (reference sequence). The V segment lost 5 bases and the J segment 10 bases; nucleotides outside the gene matches: 8. The CDR3 extends over 13 amino acids. The full variable domain, rest sourced from reference TRBV13 and TRBJ2-1, is AAGVIQSPRHLIKEKRETATLKCYPIPRHDTVYWYQQGPGQDPQFLISFYEKMQSDKGSIPDRFSAQQFSDYHSELNMSSLELGDSALYFCASSPDPGGEQFFGPGTRLTVL.